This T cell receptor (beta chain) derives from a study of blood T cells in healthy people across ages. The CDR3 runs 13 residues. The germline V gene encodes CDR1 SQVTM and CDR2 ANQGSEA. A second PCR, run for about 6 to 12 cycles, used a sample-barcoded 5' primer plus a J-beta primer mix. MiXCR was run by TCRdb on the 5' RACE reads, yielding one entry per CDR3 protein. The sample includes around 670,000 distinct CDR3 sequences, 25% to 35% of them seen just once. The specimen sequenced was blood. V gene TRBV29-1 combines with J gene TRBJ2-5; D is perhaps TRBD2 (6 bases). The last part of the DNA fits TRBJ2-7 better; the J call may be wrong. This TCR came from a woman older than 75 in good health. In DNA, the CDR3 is TGCAGCGTTGAGTCCGGGGGAGCCTCCGAGCAGTACTTC. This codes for CSVESGGASEQYF.